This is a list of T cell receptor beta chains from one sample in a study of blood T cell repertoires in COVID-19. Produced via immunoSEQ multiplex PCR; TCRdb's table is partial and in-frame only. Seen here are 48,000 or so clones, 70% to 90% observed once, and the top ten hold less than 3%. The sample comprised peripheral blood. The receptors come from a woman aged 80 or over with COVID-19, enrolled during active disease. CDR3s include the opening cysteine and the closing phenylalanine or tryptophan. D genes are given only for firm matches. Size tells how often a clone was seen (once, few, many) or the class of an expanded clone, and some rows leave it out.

TGTGCCAGCAGCTTTGCTTCTTGGACAGGGGCGGGCAATGAGCAGTTCTTC	CASSFASWTGAGNEQFF	TRBV5-6	TRBJ2-1	NA	TRBD1
TGTGCCACCAGTGATCAGACTAGCGCCGTCTACAATGAGCAGTTCTTC	CATSDQTSAVYNEQFF	TRBV24-1	TRBJ2-1	NA	TRBD2
TGTGCCAGCAGCTTGTCGGGCACTGAAGCTTTCTTT	CASSLSGTEAFF	TRBV5-6	TRBJ1-1	NA	NA
TGTGCCAGCAGCTTCGTTAACACTGAAGCTTTCTTT	CASSFVNTEAFF	TRBV7-9	TRBJ1-1	NA	NA
TGTGCCAGCAGTCCACAGGGGGACTATGGCTACACCTTC	CASSPQGDYGYTF	TRBV6-5	TRBJ1-2	NA	TRBD1
TGCGCCAGCACCACTCGACAGCCATCTAATGAAAAACTGTTTTTT	CASTTRQPSNEKLFF	TRBV10-2	TRBJ1-4	NA	NA
TGTGCCAGCAGCCGAAACAGGGGGATCGGCGGGGAGCTGTTTTTT	CASSRNRGIGGELFF	TRBV3-1/TRBV3-2	TRBJ2-2	NA	TRBD1
TGTGCCAGCAGCTTGGCCGGGACTAGCATGTATACGCAGTATTTT	CASSLAGTSMYTQYF	TRBV11-2	TRBJ2-3	NA	TRBD2
TGTGCCAGCAGCTTAACGACGGCGGGTTATCAGCCCCAGCATTTT	CASSLTTAGYQPQHF	TRBV7-2	TRBJ1-5	NA	NA
TGTGCCAGCAGCGTAACAGGGGGCTCTGGAAACACCATATATTTT	CASSVTGGSGNTIYF	TRBV11-2	TRBJ1-3	once	TRBD1
TGTGCCAGCAGCTTATCAGGAGGCTCTAATGAAAAACTGTTTTTT	CASSLSGGSNEKLFF	TRBV7-9	TRBJ1-4	NA	NA
TGTGCCAGCAGTGCCACAGGGGAGGTCGCCTACGAGCAGTACTTC	CASSATGEVAYEQYF	TRBV6-4	TRBJ2-7	few	NA
TGTGCCAGCAGTAGGACAGGCGAGGCCTACGAGCAGTACTTC	CASSRTGEAYEQYF	TRBV6-5	TRBJ2-7	NA	TRBD1
TGTGCCAGCAGTTTCTCGACAGGGGGCGAGAGCGGATACGAGCAGTACTTC	CASSFSTGGESGYEQYF	TRBV6-2/TRBV6-3	TRBJ2-7	NA	TRBD1
TGTGCCAGCAGCTCTCAAATACTAGCGAGCGCAGATACGCAGTATTTT	CASSSQILASADTQYF	TRBV5-4	TRBJ2-3	NA	TRBD2
TGTGCCAGCGGCCTAATCCCTGAAGCTTTCTTT	CASGLIPEAFF	TRBV3-1/TRBV3-2	TRBJ1-1	NA	NA
TGCAGCGTTTATTTGGGACAGGGTACAAACACCGGGGAGCTGTTTTTT	CSVYLGQGTNTGELFF	TRBV29-1	TRBJ2-2	NA	TRBD1
TGCGCCAGCAGCCAAGTGCAGGGTTCAGATACGCAGTATTTT	CASSQVQGSDTQYF	TRBV4-1	TRBJ2-3	NA	NA
TGTGCCATCAAGTCGACAGGGGATACTGAAGCTTTCTTT	CAIKSTGDTEAFF	TRBV10-3	TRBJ1-1	NA	TRBD1
TGTGCCAGCAGTCCCCAGACAGGGACCGATCAGCCCCAGCATTTT	CASSPQTGTDQPQHF	TRBV27	TRBJ1-5	NA	TRBD1
TGTGCCAGTAGCGACAGGATCTCAGGGAATCAGCCCCAGCATTTT	CASSDRISGNQPQHF	TRBV19	TRBJ1-5	NA	NA
TGCAGCGGCGAGGGGGCGAGTCTGAGGCCGAACACTGAAGCTTTCTTT	CSGEGASLRPNTEAFF	TRBV29-1	TRBJ1-1	NA	TRBD1
TGTGCCAGCAAACAACAGGGGTGGGAGACCCAGTACTTC	CASKQQGWETQYF	TRBV12-3/TRBV12-4	TRBJ2-5	NA	TRBD1
TGCGCCAGCGCGGGAACCCGAGTACGCCAAGAGACCCAGTACTTC	CASAGTRVRQETQYF	TRBV5-1	TRBJ2-5	NA	NA
TGTGCCAGCAGCCGGACAGGGAATCAGCCCCAGCATTTT	CASSRTGNQPQHF	TRBV25-1	TRBJ1-5	NA	TRBD1
TGTGCCAGCAGTGTTCTGAACACCGGGGAGCTGTTTTTT	CASSVLNTGELFF	TRBV2	TRBJ2-2	once	NA
TGTGCCAGCAGTGCCTCCGGGACAGTTTTCTATGGCTACACCTTC	CASSASGTVFYGYTF	TRBV2	TRBJ1-2	once	TRBD1
TGTGCCAGCAGGCCGCGACAGGGGCCGAACACTGAAGCTTTCTTT	CASRPRQGPNTEAFF	TRBV27	TRBJ1-1	NA	TRBD1
TGTGCCAGTACTCTCTGGGGGCTAGCGGGGGTATCACGGGAGCTGTTTTTT	CASTLWGLAGVSRELFF	TRBV19	TRBJ2-2	NA	TRBD2
TGTGCCAGCAGCTTTCTAACAGGGGGGGCTGAAGCTTTCTTT	CASSFLTGGAEAFF	TRBV7-9	TRBJ1-1	NA	TRBD1
TGCAGCGTTGAAGGGACAGGGACAGGCTATGGCTACACCTTC	CSVEGTGTGYGYTF	TRBV29-1	TRBJ1-2	NA	TRBD1
TGTGCCAGTAGTATGCTAGCGGGGGGGCGTTACCCTGGGGCCAACGTCCTGACTTTC	CASSMLAGGRYPGANVLTF	TRBV19	TRBJ2-6	NA	TRBD2
TGTGCCAGCAGCTCCCCCGGAGGGGGCAACACTGAAGCTTTCTTT	CASSSPGGGNTEAFF	TRBV7-9	TRBJ1-1	NA	TRBD1
TGTGCCAGCAGCTTAGCGGGAGTCGGCTCCGAGCAGTACTTC	CASSLAGVGSEQYF	TRBV7-2	TRBJ2-7	NA	NA
TGTGCCAGTAATCAGGGGCGAAATAATTCACCCCTCCACTTT	CASNQGRNNSPLHF	TRBV19	TRBJ1-6	NA	NA
TGTGCCAAAGGGACTAGCGGGGGCAGCTCCTACAATGAGCAGTTCTTC	CAKGTSGGSSYNEQFF	TRBV2	TRBJ2-1	NA	TRBD2
TGTGCCAGCAGCGCGTCAAACAGGGTCCCCTATGGCTACACCTTC	CASSASNRVPYGYTF	TRBV9	TRBJ1-2	NA	NA
TGCGCCAGCAGCTTGGGACAGTTCCCGGTCGAGCAGTACTTC	CASSLGQFPVEQYF	TRBV5-1	TRBJ2-7	NA	NA
TGTGCCAGCAGTCCCGGACAGGCCCACTATGGCTACACCTTC	CASSPGQAHYGYTF	TRBV27	TRBJ1-2	NA	TRBD1
TGTGCCAGCAAGTTGGGGGCATTCACTGAAGCTTTCTTT	CASKLGAFTEAFF	TRBV27	TRBJ1-1	NA	NA
TGTGCCAGTAGTAAATCCCCCGGGAGCACCACAGATACGCAGTATTTT	CASSKSPGSTTDTQYF	TRBV19	TRBJ2-3	once	NA